Listed below are T cell receptor beta chains from one sample, sequenced in a study of OX40 agonist ivuxolimab in advanced cancers. The protocol was immunoSEQ multiplex PCR, while the TCRdb copy is restricted to in-frame clones and leaves out a portion. The sample includes about 98,000 clones, 75% to 90% of them seen just once. The sequencing here drew on CD4+ or CD8+ T cells sorted from blood, taken in a trial of the OX40 agonist ivuxolimab. Every receptor here comes from an adult with an advanced solid tumor such as melanoma, head and neck, liver or kidney cancer. Both conserved end residues are part of each CDR3. D genes are given only for firm matches. Clone size is stated in some rows and not others, as once, few, many or a class when expanded.

CDR3 length: 15
J gene: TRBJ2-7
D gene: TRBD2
clone size: .
V gene: TRBV11-2
CDR3 protein: CASSLVWSGSYEQYF
CDR3 DNA: TGTGCCAGCAGCTTAGTATGGAGCGGGAGCTACGAGCAGTACTTC

CDR3 length: 14
J gene: TRBJ1-2
D gene: TRBD1
clone size: .
V gene: TRBV19
CDR3 protein: CASSMQGAFYGYTF
CDR3 DNA: TGTGCCAGTAGTATGCAGGGGGCGTTCTATGGCTACACCTTC

CDR3 length: 19
J gene: TRBJ2-2
D gene: TRBD2
clone size: .
V gene: TRBV28
CDR3 protein: CASSFRKVGSSGSIGELFF
CDR3 DNA: TGTGCCAGCAGTTTCCGCAAGGTTGGGTCTAGCGGGAGTATCGGGGAGCTGTTTTTT

CDR3 length: 12
J gene: TRBJ2-1
D gene: .
clone size: .
V gene: TRBV7-9
CDR3 protein: CASSKPSGEQFF
CDR3 DNA: TGTGCCAGCAGCAAACCCAGCGGTGAGCAGTTCTTC

CDR3 length: 14
J gene: TRBJ1-2
D gene: .
clone size: .
V gene: TRBV2
CDR3 protein: CASSLSETVGGYTF
CDR3 DNA: TGTGCCAGCAGCCTATCGGAGACGGTCGGCGGCTACACCTTC

CDR3 length: 12
J gene: TRBJ2-7
D gene: .
clone size: once
V gene: TRBV28
CDR3 protein: CASSLGGYEQYF
CDR3 DNA: TGTGCCAGCAGTTTAGGGGGTTACGAGCAGTACTTC

CDR3 length: 16
J gene: TRBJ2-3
D gene: TRBD2
clone size: .
V gene: TRBV7-3
CDR3 protein: CASSRTSGRSGDTQYF
CDR3 DNA: TGTGCCAGCAGCCGAACTAGCGGGAGATCAGGAGATACGCAGTATTTT

CDR3 length: 13
J gene: TRBJ1-2
D gene: TRBD1
clone size: .
V gene: TRBV5-1
CDR3 protein: CASSRDRNYGYTF
CDR3 DNA: TGCGCCAGCAGCCGGGACAGGAACTATGGCTACACCTTC

CDR3 length: 11
J gene: TRBJ2-1
D gene: .
clone size: .
V gene: TRBV25-1
CDR3 protein: CASSVRVEQFF
CDR3 DNA: TGTGCCAGCAGTGTAAGGGTTGAGCAGTTCTTC

CDR3 length: 17
J gene: TRBJ2-5
D gene: .
clone size: once
V gene: TRBV7-9
CDR3 protein: CASSLSGQSTGGETQYF
CDR3 DNA: TGTGCCAGCAGCTTATCTGGACAATCAACCGGCGGGGAGACCCAGTACTTC

CDR3 length: 14
J gene: TRBJ1-2
D gene: .
clone size: .
V gene: TRBV7-9
CDR3 protein: CASSLGSDSYGYTF
CDR3 DNA: TGTGCCAGCAGCTTAGGGTCGGATTCATATGGCTACACCTTC

CDR3 length: 13
J gene: TRBJ2-5
D gene: .
clone size: .
V gene: TRBV7-7
CDR3 protein: CASSLNGRETQYF
CDR3 DNA: TGTGCCAGCAGCTTGAACGGCCGTGAGACCCAGTACTTC

CDR3 length: 14
J gene: TRBJ1-1
D gene: .
clone size: .
V gene: TRBV4-2
CDR3 protein: CASSQDPMEKEAFF
CDR3 DNA: TGTGCCAGCAGCCAAGATCCAATGGAGAAAGAAGCTTTCTTT

CDR3 length: 13
J gene: TRBJ2-5
D gene: .
clone size: .
V gene: TRBV4-1
CDR3 protein: CASSLTPKETQYF
CDR3 DNA: TGCGCCAGCAGCCTCACCCCCAAAGAGACCCAGTACTTC

CDR3 length: 12
J gene: TRBJ1-2
D gene: .
clone size: .
V gene: TRBV13
CDR3 protein: CASSGREYGYTF
CDR3 DNA: TGTGCCAGCAGCGGCAGGGAGTATGGCTACACCTTC

CDR3 length: 15
J gene: TRBJ1-1
D gene: .
clone size: .
V gene: TRBV6-1
CDR3 protein: CASSEVQGRDTEAFF
CDR3 DNA: TGTGCCAGCAGTGAAGTACAGGGTAGGGACACTGAAGCTTTCTTT

CDR3 length: 13
J gene: TRBJ2-7
D gene: TRBD2
clone size: .
V gene: TRBV13
CDR3 protein: CASSPSGSYEQYF
CDR3 DNA: TGTGCCAGCAGCCCTAGCGGGTCCTACGAGCAGTACTTC

CDR3 length: 13
J gene: TRBJ1-5
D gene: .
clone size: once
V gene: TRBV28
CDR3 protein: CASSRNLQGPQHF
CDR3 DNA: TGTGCCAGCAGTAGAAATTTACAGGGCCCCCAGCATTTT

CDR3 length: 15
J gene: TRBJ1-1
D gene: TRBD1
clone size: .
V gene: TRBV11-2
CDR3 protein: CASSRQTGGGTEAFF
CDR3 DNA: TGTGCCAGCAGCCGCCAAACAGGGGGAGGTACTGAAGCTTTCTTT

CDR3 length: 12
J gene: TRBJ1-2
D gene: .
clone size: .
V gene: TRBV19
CDR3 protein: CAPVPVFYGYTF
CDR3 DNA: TGTGCTCCCGTCCCCGTTTTCTATGGCTACACCTTC